Each of the 17 T cell receptor beta chains below was sequenced from the same sample in a study of post-analysis software for immune sequencing data. Study results and limitations: Five or six TRBV segments appeared more often in patients than in controls, and TRBV5-6, TRBV5-1 and TRBV20-1 were among these.

These TCRs' antigens remain unknown. Each TCR beta cDNA library carried unique molecular identifiers. TCRdb re-analysed the PCR reads in MiXCR, keeping a single row per CDR3 protein. The sample has about 800,000 distinct CDR3 sequences, 25% to 30% seen once. Sequenced input: blood. All receptors derive from a girl under 18 with multiple sclerosis.

This clonotype was picked up a small number of times. The V and J genes are TRBV5-1 and TRBJ2-2; D is uncertain. Germline V gives CDR1 SGHRS, CDR2 YFSETQ. The CDR3 consists of 15 residues. With 0 bases removed from V and 1 base from J, the gap between germline ends came to 7 bases. CDR3 sequence (DNA): TGCGCCAGCAGCTTGGTGACGGTGAACACCGGGGAGCTGTTTTTT. It yields the protein CASSLVTVNTGELFF.

The chain employs TRBV29-1 and TRBJ1-1; possible D gene TRBD1, 6 bases. The CDR3 sequence is 14 residues long. The germline V gene has CDR1 SQVTM and CDR2 ANQGSEA. Trimming cost V 4 bases and J 7 bases, with 19 bases left between them. CDR3 sequence: CSVGNLQGKYEAFF. The CDR3 DNA sequence: TGCAGCGTTGGGAATTTGCAGGGGAAGTATGAAGCTTTCTTT.

In its sample, this clonotype was seen a few times. This chain joins TRBV4-1 and TRBJ2-1, with no clear D. Germline assignment: CDR1 MGHRA and CDR2 YSYEKL. The CDR3 is 16 amino acids. V lost 0 bases and J 7 bases, leaving 16 bases between the germline ends. The CDR3 region is CASSQEEAFPQNEQFF. The CDR3 bases are TGCGCCAGCAGCCAAGAAGAAGCTTTCCCTCAGAATGAGCAGTTCTTC.

This clonotype has just one count. The genes are TRBV7-2 and TRBJ2-7, with D possibly TRBD2 on 6 matching bases. The DNA end favors TRBJ2-5, so the J call may be wrong. The germline V gene encodes CDR1 SGHTA and CDR2 FQGNSA. The CDR3 length is 16 residues. The CDR3 reads CASSLPAVRERETQYF. DNA for the CDR3: TGTGCCAGCAGCCTTCCCGCGGTTCGGGAGAGGGAGACCCAGTACTTC.

The sample holds a few counts of this clonotype. This sequence joins TRBV10-3 and TRBJ2-5; D may correspond to TRBD1 or TRBD2 (6 bases each). CDR3 length: 14 amino acids. Germline CDR1 reads ENHRY; CDR2 reads SYGVKD. V was cut by 3 bases and J by 6 bases, with 14 bases left in between. The DNA of the CDR3 is TGTGCCATCAGTGAAGTCGGAGGGGACAAGACCCAGTACTTC. Amino acid sequence: CAISEVGGDKTQYF.

The gene calls are TRBV29-1 and TRBJ2-5, with D uncertain. Germline lookup yields CDR1 SQVTM and CDR2 ANQGSEA. This CDR3 contains 10 residues. Trimming took 7 bases from V and 5 from J, leaving 8 bases between them. The CDR3 nucleotides read TGCAGCGCTGCCGGGGAGACCCAGTACTTC. As protein: CSAAGETQYF.

This clonotype showed up just a few times. The rearrangement uses TRBV20-1 and TRBJ2-1; TRBD2 aligns across 10 bases. CDR3 size: 16 residues. Germline CDR1 reads DFQATT; CDR2 reads SNEGSKA (reference sequence). V shed 5 bases, J shed 10 bases, and the junction held 17 bases outside the gene matches. The CDR3 here is CSARPTELAGLWEQFF. The DNA of the CDR3 is TGCAGTGCTCGCCCAACCGAACTAGCGGGATTATGGGAGCAGTTCTTC.

The chain combines TRBV11-3 with TRBJ2-2; no reliable D call. There are 16 residues in the CDR3. The germline V gene has CDR1 SGHNT and CDR2 YENEEA. V lost 5 bases to trimming and J lost 6 bases, with 19 bases between them. The chain's CDR3 is CASSPRSWASAGELFF. For the CDR3, the DNA is TGTGCCAGCAGCCCCCGAAGCTGGGCCTCAGCCGGGGAGCTGTTTTTT.

The rearrangement links TRBV6-1 to TRBJ2-7, with D perhaps being TRBD1 or TRBD2 (5 bases each). Germline V lookup: CDR1 MNHNS, CDR2 SASEGT. The length of the CDR3 is 14 residues. V shed 7 bases and J shed 0 bases, with 13 bases lying between them. The CDR3 bases are TGTGCCAGCATCGGGACCAAGACCTCCTACGAGCAGTACTTC. It translates to CASIGTKTSYEQYF.

This clonotype has just a few counts. This chain uses TRBV20-1 with TRBJ2-3; 11 bases align to TRBD2. J lost 6 bases, V lost 6 bases, and 8 bases had no gene match. Germline V gene sequence: CDR1 DFQATT, CDR2 SNEGSKA (reference sequence). The CDR3 is 14 amino acids. The CDR3 loop reads CSALTSGTSDTQYF. The DNA for the CDR3 is TGCAGTGCATTGACTAGCGGGACGTCTGATACGCAGTATTTT.

The chain carries TRBV5-1 and TRBJ2-6, with unresolved D. This CDR3 has 20 amino acids. Germline V gene lookup returns CDR1 SGHRS and CDR2 YFSETQ. The V and J ends lost 1 base and 2 bases respectively, with 22 bases between them. In nucleotides, the CDR3 is TGCGCCAGCAGCTTGTGGTCGGTTGGCAGGTTTCTGACTGGGGCCAACGTCCTGACTTTC. Its translation is CASSLWSVGRFLTGANVLTF.

The rearrangement uses TRBV24-1 and TRBJ1-1; TRBD1 might be the D (6 bases). The CDR3 is made up of 15 amino acids. The germline V gene has CDR1 KGHDR and CDR2 SFDVKD. V gave up 4 bases and J gave up 4 bases, with 15 bases separating them. The CDR3 loop is CATSDRRGATTEAFF. The CDR3, as DNA: TGTGCCACCAGTGACCGGCGGGGGGCGACCACTGAAGCTTTCTTT.

The sample holds a few counts of this clonotype. This sequence joins TRBV7-2 and TRBJ1-6; no firm D call. Looked up from germline, CDR1 is SGHTA and CDR2 is FQGNSA. V lost 6 bases to trimming and J lost 7 bases, with 10 bases between them. This CDR3 is 13 amino acids long. CDR3 sequence reads: CASSRTANSPLHF. As DNA, the CDR3 is TGTGCCAGCAGTCGTACAGCAAATTCACCCCTCCACTTT.

This chain uses TRBV20-1 with TRBJ2-5; 11 nucleotides line up with TRBD1. J gave up 1 base and V 5 bases, and 9 bases lay outside the gene matches. This CDR3 is 16 amino acids long. In germline, CDR1 is DFQATT, CDR2 SNEGSKA (reference sequence). The CDR3 DNA is TGCAGTGCTCGAAAAGGACAGGGGGCTATCCAAGAGACCCAGTACTTC. Its protein is CSARKGQGAIQETQYF.

The genes are TRBV10-3 and TRBJ2-3; 8 nucleotides agree with TRBD2. The CDR3 is 13 residues long. V lost 10 bases and J lost 5; bases outside the gene matches: 8. Per germline, CDR1 ENHRY and CDR2 SYGVKD. This CDR3 is CATRLALKDTQYF. CDR3 bases: TGTGCCACCCGACTAGCGCTTAAAGATACGCAGTATTTT.

The V gene is TRBV28, the J gene TRBJ2-7, with D perhaps being TRBD1 or TRBD2 (5 bases each). Germline assignment: CDR1 MDHEN and CDR2 SYDVKM. The CDR3 is 13 amino acids. V dropped 4 bases and J dropped 6 bases, with 13 bases sitting between them. CDR3: CASSSGPMGEQYF. CDR3 bases: TGTGCCAGCAGTTCGGGACCGATGGGCGAGCAGTACTTC.

This clonotype was seen more than once but under ten times. The chain is built from TRBV29-1 and TRBJ2-7, with 12 bases fitting TRBD2. With V trimmed by 6 bases and J by 7 bases, 7 bases remained unmatched. This CDR3 is built from 13 residues. CDR1 and CDR2 (germline): SQVTM, ANQGSEA. For the CDR3, the DNA is TGCAGCGTAGCTAGCGGGAGGGCCCAAGAGCAGTACTTC. It codes for CSVASGRAQEQYF.